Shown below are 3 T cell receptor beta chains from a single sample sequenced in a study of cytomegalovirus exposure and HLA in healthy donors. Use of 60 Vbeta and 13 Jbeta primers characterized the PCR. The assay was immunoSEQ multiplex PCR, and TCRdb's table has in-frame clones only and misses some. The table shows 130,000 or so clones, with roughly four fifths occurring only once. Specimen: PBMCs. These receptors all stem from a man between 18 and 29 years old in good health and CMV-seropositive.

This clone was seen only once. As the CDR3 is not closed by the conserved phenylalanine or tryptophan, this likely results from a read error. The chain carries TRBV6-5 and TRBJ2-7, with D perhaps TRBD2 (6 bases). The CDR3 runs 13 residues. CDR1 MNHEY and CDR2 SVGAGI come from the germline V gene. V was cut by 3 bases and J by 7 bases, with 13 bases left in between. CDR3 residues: CASSYRDSREQYL. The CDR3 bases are TGTGCCAGCAGTTATCGGGACTCCCGGGAGCAGTACCTC.

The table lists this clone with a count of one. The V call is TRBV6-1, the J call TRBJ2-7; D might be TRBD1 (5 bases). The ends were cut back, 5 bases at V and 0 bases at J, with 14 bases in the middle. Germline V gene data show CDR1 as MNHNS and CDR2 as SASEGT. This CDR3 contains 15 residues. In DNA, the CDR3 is TGTGCCAGCAGTCGTACTTCAGGGCTCTCCTACGAGCAGTACTTC. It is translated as CASSRTSGLSYEQYF.

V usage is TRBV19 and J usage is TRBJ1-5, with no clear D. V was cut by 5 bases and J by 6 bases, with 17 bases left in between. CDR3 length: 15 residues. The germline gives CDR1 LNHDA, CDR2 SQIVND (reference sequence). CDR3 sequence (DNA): TGTGCCAGTAGTGGCGTGCATGAACGGGGTCAGCCCCAGCATTTT. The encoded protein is CASSGVHERGQPQHF. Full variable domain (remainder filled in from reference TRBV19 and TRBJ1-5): DGGITQSPKYLFRKEGQNVTLSCEQNLNHDAMYWYRQDPGQGLRLIYYSQIVNDFQKGDIAEGYSVSREKKESFPLTVTSAQKNPTAFYLCASSGVHERGQPQHFGDGTRLSIL.